The source of this T cell receptor (beta chain) is a study of shared clonotypes between healthy human individuals. Whole-study context: Three plates each covered CD4 naive and memory; CD8 naive two, CD8 memory one. Notes on the study in general: Clonotypes not shared had lower generation probabilities than those common to all four donors.

Researchers ran the assay at a deep level. An even split of each subset's genomic DNA across several immunoSEQ plates was performed. The method was immunoSEQ multiplex PCR; TCRdb's version includes in-frame clones alone and lacks a portion of them. The profile covers hundreds of thousands of clones, with 85% to 95% appearing a single time and about 0.11% taken by the ten largest. For this clone: Its antigen is not identified.

Terminally differentiated effector memory CD45RA+ cells were left out of the naive CD8 fraction, which was CD45RO-negative and positively selected for CCR7. CDR1 and CDR2 (germline): MDHEN, SYDVKM. Trimming left V 4 bases short and J 8 bases short, with 15 bases between. This CDR3 region has 14 residues. The clonotype was recovered from a woman in her twenties or thirties in good health. The genes are TRBV28 and TRBJ2-1; D perhaps matches TRBD2 (5 bases). Material: naive CD8+ T cells sorted from blood. The CDR3 sequence is CASSYRLNFDEQFF. DNA of the CDR3: TGTGCCAGCAGTTATCGACTAAATTTCGATGAGCAGTTCTTC.